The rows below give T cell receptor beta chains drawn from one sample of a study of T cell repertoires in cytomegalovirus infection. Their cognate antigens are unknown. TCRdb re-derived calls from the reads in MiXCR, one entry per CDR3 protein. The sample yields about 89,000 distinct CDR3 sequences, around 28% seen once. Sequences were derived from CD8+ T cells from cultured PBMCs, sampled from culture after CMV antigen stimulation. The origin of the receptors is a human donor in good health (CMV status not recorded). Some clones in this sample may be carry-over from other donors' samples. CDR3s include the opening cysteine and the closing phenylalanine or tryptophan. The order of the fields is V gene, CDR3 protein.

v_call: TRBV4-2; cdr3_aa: CASSLLGGDENQPQHF
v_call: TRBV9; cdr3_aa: CASSVEGVSNSPLHF
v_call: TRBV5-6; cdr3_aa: CASSPEATQETQYF
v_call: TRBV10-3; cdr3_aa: CATFLQGGNEQFF
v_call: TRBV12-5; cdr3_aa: CASALRGSEAFF
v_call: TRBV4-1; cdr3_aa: CASSQGFWQFYEQYF
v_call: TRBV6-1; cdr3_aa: CASSTTRGPNTGELFF
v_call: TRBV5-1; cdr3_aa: CASSPGVGGDEQYF
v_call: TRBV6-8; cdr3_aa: CASSALRQGSSYEQYF
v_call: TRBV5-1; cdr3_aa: CASSLLPHTEAFF
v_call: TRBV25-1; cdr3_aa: CASTPVGLTEAFF
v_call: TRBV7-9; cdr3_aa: CASSGGREYTEAFF
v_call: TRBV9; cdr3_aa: CASSLGTGKSEQYF
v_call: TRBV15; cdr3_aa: CATSRVPSGIGAEKLFF
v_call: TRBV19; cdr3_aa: CASSKAPGRQPQHF
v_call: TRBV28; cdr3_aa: CASSLTGIADTQYF
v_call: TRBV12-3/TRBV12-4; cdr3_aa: CASSSSPNEKLFF
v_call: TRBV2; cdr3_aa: CASRGFPGNTEAFF
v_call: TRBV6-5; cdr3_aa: CASGPQGTASNQPQHF
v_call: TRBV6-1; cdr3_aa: CASSDSPQGTEAFF
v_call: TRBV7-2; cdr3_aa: CASSYRGGGQPQHF
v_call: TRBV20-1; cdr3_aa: CSARTGVFVGVNQPQHF
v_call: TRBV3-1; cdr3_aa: CASSQTSGYNEQFF
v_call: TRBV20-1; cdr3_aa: CSARGAQGPPLYEQYF
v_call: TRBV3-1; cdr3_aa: CASSQDWDSGGQETQYF
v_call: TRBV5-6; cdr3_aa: CASSSDFYEQYF
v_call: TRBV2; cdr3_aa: CASTGAGYYNEQFF
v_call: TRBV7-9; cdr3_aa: CASSSGDREGYGYTF
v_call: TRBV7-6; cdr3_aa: CASSLIPTSGGLNEQFF
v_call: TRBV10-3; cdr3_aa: CAISERDRATEAFF
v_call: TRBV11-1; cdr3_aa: CASSPPDRDYEQYF
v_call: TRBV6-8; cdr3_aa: CASSRTGLSYEQYF
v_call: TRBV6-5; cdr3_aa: CASSYLGTDAGCTF
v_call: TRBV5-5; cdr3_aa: CASSSNPSSGNTIYF
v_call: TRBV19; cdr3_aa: CASSIVEGSEQYF
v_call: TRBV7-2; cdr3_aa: CASSRRQGAGRFNEQFF
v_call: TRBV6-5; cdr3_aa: CASSYDSSDEKLFF
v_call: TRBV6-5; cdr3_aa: CASSYLTGGFRYTF
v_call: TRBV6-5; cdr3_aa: CASSLTQGPGELFF
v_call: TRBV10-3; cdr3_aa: CAISDTWGFYNEQFF
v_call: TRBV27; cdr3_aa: CASSSSLSYEQYF
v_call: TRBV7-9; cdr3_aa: CASSLEEGGQPQHF
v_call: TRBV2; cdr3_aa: CAIRLLDNEQFF
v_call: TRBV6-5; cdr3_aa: CASSLATLTDTQYF
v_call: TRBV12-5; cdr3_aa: CASGLTGGTEAFF
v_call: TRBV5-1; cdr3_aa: CASLRSGGSRGTGELFF
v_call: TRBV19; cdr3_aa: CASSPWTGGAYEQYF
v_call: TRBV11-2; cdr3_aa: CASSLGQGAINEQFF
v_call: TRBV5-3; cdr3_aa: CASSLEGLVIEQFF
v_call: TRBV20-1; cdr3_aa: CSARGLAGGWYNEQFF
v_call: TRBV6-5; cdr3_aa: CASSYQGAMGDTQYF
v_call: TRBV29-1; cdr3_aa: CSVGTAWDTDTQYF
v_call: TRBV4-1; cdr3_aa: CASSVQGDVLTF
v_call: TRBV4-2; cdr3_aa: CASSQDLYNEQFF
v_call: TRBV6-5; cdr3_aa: CASRRRALGGSNQPQHF
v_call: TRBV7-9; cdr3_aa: CASRLAGAHYEQYF
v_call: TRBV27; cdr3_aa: CASSLLTGGLETQYF
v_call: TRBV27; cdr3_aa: CASSTYRGSGYEQYF
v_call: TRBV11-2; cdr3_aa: CASSLGWDADTQYF
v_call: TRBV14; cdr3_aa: CASSQAVGNEQFF